This T cell receptor (beta chain) was observed in a study of T cell responses to AZD1222 COVID-19 vaccine. Produced via immunoSEQ multiplex PCR; TCRdb's table is partial and in-frame only. The data contain roughly 100,000 clones, about 94% of them singletons. This clone was observed once. The sequenced sample was peripheral blood, obtained on day 0 of AZD1222 vaccination. The receptor was derived from an adult in good health.

CDR3 protein: CASSLGGARSYEQYF. The CDR3 DNA sequence: TGTGCCAGCAGCTTGGGCGGGGCTCGTTCCTACGAGCAGTACTTC. This chain uses TRBV5-8 with TRBJ2-7; D may be TRBD2 (6 bases). The ends were cut back, 0 bases at V and 1 base at J, with 11 bases in the middle. Germline V lookup: CDR1 SGHTS, CDR2 YDEGEE. The CDR3 has 15 residues.